This section outlines one T cell receptor (beta chain) sequence together with its context. Its cognate antigen is unknown. This record belongs to a study of cytomegalovirus exposure and HLA in healthy donors. Study findings and constraints: Specific recognition of CMV antigens was confirmed in vitro for a few chains (all CMV-associated). Evidence from a later analysis indicated that most CMV-associated TCR beta chains looked HLA-restricted.

With 60 Vbeta and 13 Jbeta primers, the PCR was carried out. Clones were sequenced by immunoSEQ multiplex PCR, and TCRdb holds only the in-frame ones, with some missing. Of tens of thousands of clones in the sample, approximately 75% were seen once. V gave up 3 bases and J gave up 5 bases; unmatched junction bases: 4. CDR1 and CDR2 (germline): SGHRS, YFSETQ. This CDR3 is built from 14 residues. Material for sequencing was PBMCs. The chain recombines TRBV5-1 with TRBJ2-1; 8 nucleotides align to TRBD1. This receptor was obtained from a woman aged 40 to 49 in good health and CMV-seropositive. The CDR3 spells CASSWLTGDNEQFF. The CDR3 DNA sequence: TGCGCCAGCAGCTGGCTGACAGGGGACAATGAGCAGTTCTTC.